These 2 T cell receptor beta chains were all obtained from the same sample, sequenced in a study of blood T cells in healthy people across ages. A J-beta primer mix and a sample-barcoded 5' primer were used in a second PCR of about 6 to 12 cycles. Via MiXCR, TCRdb re-called the 5' RACE reads, giving one row per CDR3 protein. The sample yields about 640,000 distinct CDR3 sequences, 58% seen once. What was sequenced was blood. Every receptor here comes from a man aged 55 to 69 in good health.

The chain links TRBV20-1 to TRBJ2-5; D is undetermined. Per the germline V gene, CDR1 is DFQATT and CDR2 is SNEGSKA (reference sequence). This CDR3 comprises 12 residues. Here the CDR3 reads CSADGPQETQYF. CDR3 nucleotide sequence: TGCAGCGCTGACGGGCCGCAAGAGACCCAGTACTTC.

The rearrangement joins TRBV7-9 to TRBJ2-7; D is undetermined. Trimming cost V 4 bases and J 0 bases, with 13 bases left between them. The CDR3 contains 15 residues. Per germline, CDR1 SEHNR and CDR2 FQNEAQ (reference sequence). CDR3 residues: CASSSSRVTSYEQYF. The DNA for the CDR3 is TGTGCCAGCAGCTCCTCAAGGGTTACCTCCTACGAGCAGTACTTC.